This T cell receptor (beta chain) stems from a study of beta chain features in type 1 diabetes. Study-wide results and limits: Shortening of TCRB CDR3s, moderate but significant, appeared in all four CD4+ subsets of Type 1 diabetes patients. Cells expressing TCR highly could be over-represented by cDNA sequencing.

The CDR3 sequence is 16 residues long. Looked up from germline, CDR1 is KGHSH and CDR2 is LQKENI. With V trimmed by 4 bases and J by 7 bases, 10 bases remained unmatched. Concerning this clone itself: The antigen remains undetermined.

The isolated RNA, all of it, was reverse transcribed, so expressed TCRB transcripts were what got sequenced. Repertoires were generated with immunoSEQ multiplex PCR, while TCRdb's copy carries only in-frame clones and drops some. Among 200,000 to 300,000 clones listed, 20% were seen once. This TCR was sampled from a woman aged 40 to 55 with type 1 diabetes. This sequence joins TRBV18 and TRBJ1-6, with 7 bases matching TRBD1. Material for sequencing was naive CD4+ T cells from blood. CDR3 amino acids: CASSLWNRQGNSPLHF. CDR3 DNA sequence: TGTGCCAGCTCACTATGGAACCGACAGGGCAATTCACCCCTCCACTTT.